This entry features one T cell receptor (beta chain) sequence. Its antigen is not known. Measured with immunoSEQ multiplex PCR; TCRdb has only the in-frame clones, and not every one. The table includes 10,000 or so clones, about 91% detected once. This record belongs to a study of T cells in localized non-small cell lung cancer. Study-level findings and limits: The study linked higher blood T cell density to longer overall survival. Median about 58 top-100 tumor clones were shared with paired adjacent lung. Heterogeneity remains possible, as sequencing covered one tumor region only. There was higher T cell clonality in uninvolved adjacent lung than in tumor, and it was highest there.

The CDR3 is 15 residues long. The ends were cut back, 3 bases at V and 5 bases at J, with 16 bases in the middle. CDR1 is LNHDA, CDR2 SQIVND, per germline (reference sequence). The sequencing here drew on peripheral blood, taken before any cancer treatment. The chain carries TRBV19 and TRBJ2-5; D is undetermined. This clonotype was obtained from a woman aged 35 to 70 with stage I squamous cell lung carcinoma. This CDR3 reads CASSMVAGPSETQYF. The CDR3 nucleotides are TGTGCCAGTAGTATGGTGGCAGGTCCTTCGGAGACCCAGTACTTC. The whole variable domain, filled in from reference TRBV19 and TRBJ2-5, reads DGGITQSPKYLFRKEGQNVTLSCEQNLNHDAMYWYRQDPGQGLRLIYYSQIVNDFQKGDIAEGYSVSREKKESFPLTVTSAQKNPTAFYLCASSMVAGPSETQYFGPGTRLLVL.